This record looks at one T cell receptor beta chain sequence and its context. The antigen it recognizes is unknown. The sample holds no much larger clone one base away, and base qualities are not on file. The sample belongs to a study of blood T cell repertoires in COVID-19 (dated by TCRdb to about 2020). Context from the whole study: Samples from collaborators originated in the United States, Italy and Spain and spanned both the acute and convalescent phases of COVID-19. The material from the prospective study consisted of cDNA or gDNA derived from T cells, B-cell-depleted T cells, or PBMCs. Deeply sampled blood TCRbeta repertoires from subjects exposed to, actively infected with, or recovered from COVID-19 were included in the dataset. The repertoires were released in a freely available public database intended as a resource for research on the immune response to SARS-CoV-2. The samples were drawn from two sources: the first 160 participants of the ongoing ImmuneRACE study, and about 1,300 subjects contributed by 6 global collaborators. The sample metadata nearly always contained a de-identified subject ID, COVID-19 status, age in years and sex. Where available, HLA class I and class II types were obtained from metadata supplied by the sample provider rather than from assay-based typing.

Collaborating institutions collected whole blood in K2EDTA tubes following their own protocols. Collaborator samples were shipped for TCRbeta analysis as frozen whole blood, isolated PBMCs, or DNA extracted from either sample type. TCRbeta CDR3 regions were amplified from genomic DNA using the immunoSEQ Assay, a bias-controlled multiplex PCR. As for how the authors treated the data: Nucleated cell counts per sample were estimated from amplification of reference gene primers within the assay. To quantify the absolute abundance of each unique TCRbeta CDR3 rearrangement, sequence reads were collapsed and filtered. For each sample, productive Simpson clonality was calculated by taking the square root of Simpson's diversity index across productive rearrangements. As stored in TCRdb, this immuneACCESS dataset retains in-frame rearrangements with V and J assigned. A fraction of the clones does not appear; measured against another copy, unresolved V genes explain less than half of the discrepancy, and the remainder lacks a known reason. The DNA gave D and trimming, while V, J and clone size come from that table. Counted in this sample were tens of thousands of clones; 65% to 90% of them appeared once. In total, the top ten clones hold around 3% of the sample.

Paper-wide results and their limitations: The quantity of clinical and demographic metadata differed by source and by participant and was supplied without curation.

This sequence originates from a woman of 80 years or more with acute or convalescent COVID-19. Sequencing was done on a sample of peripheral blood.

The DNA reads as follows: TGTGCCAGCAGTTTATCTGGGCGGGGGTTCACAGATACGCAGTATTTT. The resulting protein is CASSLSGRGFTDTQYF. The chain couples TRBV27 to TRBJ2-3, with 7 bases aligning to TRBD2. Inclusive of the bounding cysteine and phenylalanine, the CDR3 is 16 residues long. The retained sequence is limited to the CDR3, 48 bases, with the frame set at the first base. Clipping removes 0 bases from V and 2 bases from J, with 5 as the unmatched junction base count. The germline V gene (reference sequence) yields MNHEY for CDR1 and SMNVEV for CDR2.